Only one count was recorded for the clone carrying this T cell receptor beta chain. This sample stems from a study of blood T cell repertoires in COVID-19. Study-level background: Sites across the United States, Italy and Spain contributed samples from acute and convalescent COVID-19. The cDNA or gDNA used as material had been derived from T cells, B-cell-depleted T cells, or PBMCs.

Per the original methods: Counts of nucleated cells, estimated from reference gene primer amplification, were obtained. Generated by immunoSEQ multiplex PCR, the TCRdb table keeps only in-frame clones and is missing some. From that table come the V and J calls and clone size; the DNA was used to work out D and trimming. The table shows about 58,000 clones, with 89% occurring only once. V dropped 0 bases and J dropped 4; count of bases not matched to a gene: 5. The CDR3 has 16 amino acids. Germline V lookup: CDR1 MNHEY, CDR2 SVGAGI. The sample comprised peripheral blood. This chain joins TRBV6-5 and TRBJ1-4; 7 bases line up with TRBD1. The receptor was isolated from a woman in her sixties or seventies with active COVID-19. CDR3 loop: CASSYSRTGYNEKLFF. As DNA, the CDR3 is TGTGCCAGCAGTTACTCCCGGACAGGCTATAATGAAAAACTGTTTTTT.